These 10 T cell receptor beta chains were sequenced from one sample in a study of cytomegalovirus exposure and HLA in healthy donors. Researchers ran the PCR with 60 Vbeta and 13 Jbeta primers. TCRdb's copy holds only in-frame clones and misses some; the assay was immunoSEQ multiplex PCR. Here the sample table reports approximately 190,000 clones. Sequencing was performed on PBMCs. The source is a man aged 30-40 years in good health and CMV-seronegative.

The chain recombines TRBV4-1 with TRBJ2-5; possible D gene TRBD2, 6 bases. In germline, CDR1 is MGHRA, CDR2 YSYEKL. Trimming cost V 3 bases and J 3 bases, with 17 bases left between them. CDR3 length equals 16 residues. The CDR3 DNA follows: TGCGCCAGCAGCCAGACTGTGGGACTTCCCAAAGAGACCCAGTACTTC. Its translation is CASSQTVGLPKETQYF.

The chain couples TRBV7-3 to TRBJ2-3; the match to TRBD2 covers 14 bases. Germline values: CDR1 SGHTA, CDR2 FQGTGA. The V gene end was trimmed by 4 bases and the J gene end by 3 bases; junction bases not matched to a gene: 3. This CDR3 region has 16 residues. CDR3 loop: CASSSGLAGGTDTQYF. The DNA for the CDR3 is TGTGCCAGCAGCTCCGGACTAGCGGGAGGAACAGATACGCAGTATTTT.

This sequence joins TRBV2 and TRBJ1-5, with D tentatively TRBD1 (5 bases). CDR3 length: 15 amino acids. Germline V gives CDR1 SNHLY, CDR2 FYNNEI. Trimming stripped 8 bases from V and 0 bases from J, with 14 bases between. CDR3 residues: CASRRGGVSNQPQHF. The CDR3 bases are TGTGCCAGCCGCCGGGGGGGAGTTAGCAATCAGCCCCAGCATTTT.

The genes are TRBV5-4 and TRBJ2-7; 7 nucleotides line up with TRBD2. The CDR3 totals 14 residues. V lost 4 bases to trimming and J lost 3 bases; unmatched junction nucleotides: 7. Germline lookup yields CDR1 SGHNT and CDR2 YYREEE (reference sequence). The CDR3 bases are TGTGCCAGCAGCCCTATAGGCGGGGGCTACGAGCAGTACTTC. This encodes CASSPIGGGYEQYF.

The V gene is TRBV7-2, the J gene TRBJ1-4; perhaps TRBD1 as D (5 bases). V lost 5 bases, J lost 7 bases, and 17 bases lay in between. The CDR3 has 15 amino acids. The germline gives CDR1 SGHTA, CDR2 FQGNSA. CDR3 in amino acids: CASSPTRGVGEKLFF. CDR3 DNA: TGTGCCAGCAGCCCGACCCGGGGGGTAGGTGAAAAACTGTTTTTT. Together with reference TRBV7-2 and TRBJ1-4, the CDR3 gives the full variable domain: GAGVSQSPSNKVTEKGKDVELRCDPISGHTALYWYRQSLGQGLEFLIYFQGNSAPDKSGLPSDRFSAERTGGSVSTLTIQRTQQEDSAVYLCASSPTRGVGEKLFFGSGTQLSVL.

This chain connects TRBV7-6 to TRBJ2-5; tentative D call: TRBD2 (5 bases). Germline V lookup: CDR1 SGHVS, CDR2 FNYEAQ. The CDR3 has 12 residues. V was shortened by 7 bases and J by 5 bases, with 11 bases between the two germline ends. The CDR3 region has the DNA TGTGCCAGCACCCCCGCGGGTGAGACCCAGTACTTC. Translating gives CASTPAGETQYF.

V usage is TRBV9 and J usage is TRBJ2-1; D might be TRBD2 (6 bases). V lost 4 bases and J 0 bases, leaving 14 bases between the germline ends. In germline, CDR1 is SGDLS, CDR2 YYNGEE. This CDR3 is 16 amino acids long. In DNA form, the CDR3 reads TGTGCCAGCAGCCCCCTCCGGGACTTCTCCTACAATGAGCAGTTCTTC. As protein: CASSPLRDFSYNEQFF.

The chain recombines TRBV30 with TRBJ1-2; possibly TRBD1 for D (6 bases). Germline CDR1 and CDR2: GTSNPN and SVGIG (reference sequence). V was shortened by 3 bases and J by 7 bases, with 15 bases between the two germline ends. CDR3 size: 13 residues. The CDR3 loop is CAWRPPGGGGYTF. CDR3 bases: TGTGCCTGGAGACCCCCGGGGGGCGGTGGCTACACCTTC.

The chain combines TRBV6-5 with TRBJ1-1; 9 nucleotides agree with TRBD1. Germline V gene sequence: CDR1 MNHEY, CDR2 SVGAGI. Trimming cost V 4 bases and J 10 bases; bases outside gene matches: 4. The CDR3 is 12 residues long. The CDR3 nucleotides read TGTGCCAGCAGTTCCCTGGACAGGGGAGCTTTCTTT. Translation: CASSSLDRGAFF.

The CDR3 sequence: CASSFNRANTGELFF. The CDR3 coding sequence is TGTGCCAGCAGCTTTAACAGGGCGAACACCGGGGAGCTGTTTTTT. The gene calls are TRBV7-8 and TRBJ2-2; D possibly corresponds to TRBD1 (6 bases). The CDR3 is made up of 15 amino acids. Germline V gene sequence: CDR1 SGHVS, CDR2 FQNEAQ. Trimming cost V 3 bases and J 0 bases, with 8 bases left between them. The full variable domain, in which reference TRBV7-8 and TRBJ2-2 provide the parts outside the CDR3, is GAGVSQSPRYKVAKRGQDVALRCDPISGHVSLFWYQQALGQGPEFLTYFQNEAQLDKSGLPSDRFFAERPEGSVSTLKIQRTQQEDSAVYLCASSFNRANTGELFFGEGSRLTVL.